The rows below give T cell receptor beta chains drawn from one sample of a study of human T cells and chemical hapten exposure. TCRdb reanalysed the RACE reads using MiXCR and keeps one entry per CDR3 protein. The data hold roughly 360,000 distinct CDR3 sequences, with 4.8% observed a single time. This specimen was whole blood, taken in connection with sensitization to the hapten diphenylcyclopropenone (DPC). Receptors were obtained from a woman between 50 and 59 years old with alopecia areata. Some clones in this sample may be carry-over from other donors' samples. Each CDR3 is given without its conserved first and last residue. Each record gives: V gene, CDR3 length, CDR3 protein.

v_call: TRBV7-2; cdr3_length: 13; cdr3_aa: ASTQSTYSNQPQH
v_call: TRBV29-1; cdr3_length: 10; cdr3_aa: SVLTGPDTQY
v_call: TRBV6-1; cdr3_length: 16; cdr3_aa: ASKRLGTGLGSADTQY
v_call: TRBV30; cdr3_length: 13; cdr3_aa: ASLEVAGGPNEQF
v_call: TRBV7-8; cdr3_length: 19; cdr3_aa: ASSLRIGVQLAGSSTDTQY
v_call: TRBV7-9; cdr3_length: 12; cdr3_aa: ASSPRQGQETQY
v_call: TRBV7-2; cdr3_length: 13; cdr3_aa: ASSSRGPSGNTIY
v_call: TRBV11-2; cdr3_length: 15; cdr3_aa: ASSLVPGIGSGTEAF
v_call: TRBV29-1; cdr3_length: 11; cdr3_aa: SGEDGNTGELF
v_call: TRBV12-3/TRBV12-4; cdr3_length: 13; cdr3_aa: ASSRTGVVYNEQF
v_call: TRBV7-6; cdr3_length: 10; cdr3_aa: ASNALQETQY
v_call: TRBV6-2/TRBV6-3; cdr3_length: 16; cdr3_aa: ASSPSGTPFYSNQPQH
v_call: TRBV4-1; cdr3_length: 14; cdr3_aa: ASSQEWGRGPDTQY
v_call: TRBV28; cdr3_length: 12; cdr3_aa: ASSQTGGGGGYT
v_call: TRBV14; cdr3_length: 14; cdr3_aa: ASSQARGGAYNEQF
v_call: TRBV28; cdr3_length: 13; cdr3_aa: ASRTGSSGANVLT
v_call: TRBV7-2; cdr3_length: 14; cdr3_aa: ASSLAQRAVKNIQY
v_call: TRBV6-5; cdr3_length: 14; cdr3_aa: ASSSGLALYTDTQY
v_call: TRBV19; cdr3_length: 15; cdr3_aa: ASIKGQGALGANVLT
v_call: TRBV12-3/TRBV12-4; cdr3_length: 12; cdr3_aa: ASSLNGGTNEQF
v_call: TRBV29-1; cdr3_length: 12; cdr3_aa: SVDSQDGTDTQY
v_call: TRBV5-4; cdr3_length: 12; cdr3_aa: ASSLETGNSPLH
v_call: TRBV14; cdr3_length: 16; cdr3_aa: ASSQDRTAYPYNSPLH
v_call: TRBV6-5; cdr3_length: 13; cdr3_aa: ASSSFYREVNEQY
v_call: TRBV7-2; cdr3_length: 14; cdr3_aa: ASSPRGTSVPYEQY
v_call: TRBV12-3/TRBV12-4; cdr3_length: 14; cdr3_aa: ASSEGQGARTGELF
v_call: TRBV14; cdr3_length: 17; cdr3_aa: ASSQDTGSPIRKGYTQY
v_call: TRBV9; cdr3_length: 14; cdr3_aa: ASSVGQGSTNTEAF
v_call: TRBV5-1; cdr3_length: 12; cdr3_aa: ASSLQAQGTEAF
v_call: TRBV5-1; cdr3_length: 12; cdr3_aa: ASSLDTPDQPQH
v_call: TRBV20-1; cdr3_length: 15; cdr3_aa: SADPSGLAGVWETQY
v_call: TRBV28; cdr3_length: 12; cdr3_aa: ASSVRSSYNEQF
v_call: TRBV20-1; cdr3_length: 12; cdr3_aa: SARSLPVVGEQY
v_call: TRBV19; cdr3_length: 12; cdr3_aa: ASSSYGGVYGYT
v_call: TRBV7-9; cdr3_length: 12; cdr3_aa: ASSLALPNEKLF
v_call: TRBV6-5; cdr3_length: 13; cdr3_aa: ASSLDLVEHNEQF
v_call: TRBV6-6; cdr3_length: 11; cdr3_aa: ASSYSEYYEQY
v_call: TRBV29-1; cdr3_length: 11; cdr3_aa: SVRPLGTGELF
v_call: TRBV12-3/TRBV12-4; cdr3_length: 13; cdr3_aa: ASRWGPNSGNTIY
v_call: TRBV6-5; cdr3_length: 18; cdr3_aa: ASSYGSGLAGGSPYNEQF
v_call: TRBV29-1; cdr3_length: 13; cdr3_aa: SVEDDRARVGTQY
v_call: TRBV14; cdr3_length: 13; cdr3_aa: ASSDGKRNTGELF
v_call: TRBV20-1; cdr3_length: 15; cdr3_aa: SANTGGRLEMNTEAF
v_call: TRBV6-5; cdr3_length: 15; cdr3_aa: ASSFGRGRTLLYEQY
v_call: TRBV3-1; cdr3_length: 12; cdr3_aa: ASSQVQRDAKQY
v_call: TRBV5-1; cdr3_length: 9; cdr3_aa: ASSLDNAQY
v_call: TRBV3-1; cdr3_length: 15; cdr3_aa: ASSHLTYRDRAYEQY
v_call: TRBV12-3/TRBV12-4; cdr3_length: 11; cdr3_aa: ASSFQGMDGYT
v_call: TRBV7-6; cdr3_length: 10; cdr3_aa: ASSLAGGEQY